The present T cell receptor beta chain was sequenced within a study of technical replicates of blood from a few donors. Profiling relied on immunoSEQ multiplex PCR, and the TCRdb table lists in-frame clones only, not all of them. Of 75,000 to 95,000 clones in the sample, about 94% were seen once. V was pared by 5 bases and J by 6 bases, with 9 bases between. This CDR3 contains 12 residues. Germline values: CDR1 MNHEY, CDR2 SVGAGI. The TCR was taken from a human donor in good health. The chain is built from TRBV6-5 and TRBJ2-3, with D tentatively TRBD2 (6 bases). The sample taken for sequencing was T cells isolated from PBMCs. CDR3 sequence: CASSQRADTQYF. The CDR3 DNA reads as TGTGCCAGCAGTCAGCGGGCGGATACGCAGTATTTT.